The 12 T cell receptor beta chains reported below all come from one sample, sequenced in a study of OX40 agonist ivuxolimab in advanced cancers. Profiling relied on immunoSEQ multiplex PCR, and the TCRdb table lists in-frame clones only, not all of them. Of 35,000 to 50,000 clones detected, 88% appear once; the ten largest clones hold around 13%. The sample consisted of CD4+ or CD8+ T cells sorted from blood, taken in a trial of the OX40 agonist ivuxolimab. These receptors came from an adult with an advanced solid tumor such as melanoma, head and neck, liver or kidney cancer.

The genes are TRBV6-6 and TRBJ2-6; no reliable D call. Per germline, CDR1 MNHNY and CDR2 SVGAGI (reference sequence). Trimming left V 7 bases short and J 0 bases short, with 7 bases between. The CDR3 is 14 amino acids. For the CDR3, the DNA is TGTGCCAGCACTCACGGCTCTGGGGCCAACGTCCTGACTTTC. Protein product: CASTHGSGANVLTF.

The V gene is TRBV27, the J gene TRBJ1-6; TRBD1 is a possible D gene (5 bases). Germline V gene data show CDR1 as MNHEY and CDR2 as SMNVEV (reference sequence). V lost 0 bases, J lost 10 bases, and 13 bases lay in between. The CDR3 runs 15 residues. The CDR3 protein is CASSLSGRGGSPLHF. As DNA, the CDR3 is TGTGCCAGCAGTTTATCCGGAAGGGGAGGATCACCCCTCCACTTT.

This clone came up once. The CDR3 here is CASSLAGRATEAFF. The CDR3, as DNA: TGTGCCAGCAGCTTGGCGGGAAGAGCGACTGAAGCTTTCTTT. V gene TRBV5-5 combines with J gene TRBJ1-1; D is unclear. The V gene's germline CDR1 is SGHKS and CDR2 YYEKEE (reference sequence). The CDR3 runs 14 residues. Trimming removed 0 bases at V and 5 bases at J, with 11 bases between.

The rearrangement uses TRBV4-1 and TRBJ2-1; 14 bases align to TRBD2. J lost 7 bases, V lost 8 bases, and 7 bases had no gene match. This CDR3 is built from 15 residues. Germline-derived CDR1 and CDR2 are MGHRA and YSYEKL. CDR3 sequence reads: CASSATSGGANEQFF. The CDR3 DNA sequence: TGCGCCAGCTCCGCGACTAGCGGGGGGGCGAATGAGCAGTTCTTC.

The rearrangement uses TRBV30 and TRBJ1-1; TRBD1 agrees at 11 bases. The V gene end was trimmed by 5 bases and the J gene end by 7 bases; junction bases not matched to a gene: 9. This CDR3 comprises 14 residues. Per germline, CDR1 GTSNPN and CDR2 SVGIG (reference sequence). The CDR3: CAWEGQGEQGEAFF. DNA for the CDR3: TGTGCCTGGGAGGGACAGGGGGAACAGGGTGAAGCTTTCTTT.

The chain carries TRBV19 and TRBJ1-1; D is uncertain. V lost 1 base, J lost 1 base, and 10 bases lay in between. The CDR3 is 15 amino acids. Germline CDR1 and CDR2: LNHDA and SQIVND (reference sequence). Written as DNA, the CDR3 is TGTGCCAGTAGTATAGCGGCAGGCCCGAACACTGAAGCTTTCTTT. This translates into CASSIAAGPNTEAFF.

This chain connects TRBV29-1 to TRBJ1-2; 8 bases agree with TRBD1. Germline assignment: CDR1 SQVTM and CDR2 ANQGSEA. The CDR3 contains 12 residues. The trim removed 5 bases at V and 7 bases at J, leaving 6 bases unmatched. The chain's CDR3 is CSVPGQVGGYTF. CDR3 bases: TGCAGCGTTCCGGGACAGGTGGGTGGCTACACCTTC.

This clone has just a few counts. The rearrangement uses TRBV6-1 and TRBJ2-3; tentatively, D is TRBD1 or TRBD2 (5 bases each). The CDR3 length is 17 residues. Germline CDR1 is MNHNS and CDR2 is SASEGT. Trimming left V 4 bases short and J 0 bases short, with 17 bases between. The CDR3 is CASSGDQGRLSTDTQYF. CDR3 nucleotide sequence: TGTGCCAGCAGTGGAGACCAGGGACGCCTTAGCACAGATACGCAGTATTTT.

The rearrangement joins TRBV5-6 to TRBJ2-7; possibly TRBD1 for D (5 bases). With 6 bases removed from V and 1 base from J, the gap between germline ends came to 14 bases. This CDR3 has 14 residues. Germline CDR1 and CDR2: SGHDT and YYEEEE. CDR3 residues: CASIERRGSYEQYF. Written as DNA, the CDR3 is TGTGCCAGCATCGAAAGAAGGGGTTCCTACGAGCAGTACTTC. Using reference TRBV5-6 and TRBJ2-7 for the parts outside the CDR3, the full variable domain is DAGVTQSPTHLIKTRGQQVTLRCSPKSGHDTVSWYQQALGQGPQFIFQYYEEEERQRGNFPDRFSGHQFPNYSSELNVNALLLGDSALYLCASIERRGSYEQYFGPGTRLTVT.

The V call is TRBV10-2, the J call TRBJ1-2; D not certain. CDR3 length: 15 amino acids. The V end lost 2 bases, the J end lost 3 bases, and 13 bases lay between the germline ends. CDR1 is WSHSY and CDR2 is SAAADI in the germline V gene. The CDR3 sequence: CASSEGSRGYYGYTF. In DNA form, the CDR3 reads TGCGCCAGCAGTGAGGGATCGAGAGGCTACTATGGCTACACCTTC.

This clone has only one observation. The chain is built from TRBV7-9 and TRBJ1-4; D uncertain. The V end lost 0 bases, the J end lost 5 bases, and 10 bases lay between the germline ends. Germline V lookup: CDR1 SEHNR, CDR2 FQNEAQ (reference sequence). The length of the CDR3 is 15 residues. CDR3 DNA sequence: TGTGCCAGCAGCTTAGCTGGGCAGCACAATGAAAAACTGTTTTTT. As protein: CASSLAGQHNEKLFF.

The chain joins TRBV4-2 to TRBJ2-2; D possibly corresponds to TRBD2 (5 bases). Germline-derived CDR1 and CDR2 are LGHNA and YNFKEQ. The CDR3 runs 17 residues. The ends were cut back, 0 bases at V and 0 bases at J, with 11 bases in the middle. The CDR3: CASSQEEDFANTGELFF. CDR3 DNA sequence: TGTGCCAGCAGCCAAGAAGAGGACTTCGCGAACACCGGGGAGCTGTTTTTT.